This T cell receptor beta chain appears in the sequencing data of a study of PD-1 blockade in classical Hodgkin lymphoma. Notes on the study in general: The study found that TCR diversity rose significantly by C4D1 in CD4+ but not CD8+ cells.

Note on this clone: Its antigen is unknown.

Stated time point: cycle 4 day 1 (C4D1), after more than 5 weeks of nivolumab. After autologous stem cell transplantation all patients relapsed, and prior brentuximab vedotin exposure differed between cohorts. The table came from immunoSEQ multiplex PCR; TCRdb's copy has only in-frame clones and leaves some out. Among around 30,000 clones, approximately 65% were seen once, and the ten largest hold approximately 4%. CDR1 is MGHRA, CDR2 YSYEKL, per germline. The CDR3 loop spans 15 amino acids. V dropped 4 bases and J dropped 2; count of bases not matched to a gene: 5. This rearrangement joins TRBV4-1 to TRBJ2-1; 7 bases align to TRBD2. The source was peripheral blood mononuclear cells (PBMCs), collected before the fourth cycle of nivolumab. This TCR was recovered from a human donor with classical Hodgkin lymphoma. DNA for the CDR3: TGCGCCAGCAGCCTAGGACTAGGGGCCTACAATGAGCAGTTCTTC. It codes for CASSLGLGAYNEQFF.